This TCR beta chain was obtained from a study of patients and donors after allogeneic stem cell transplantation. TCRdb re-called the RT-PCR reads through MiXCR, storing one row per CDR3 protein. The sample holds around 200,000 distinct CDR3 sequences, 38% seen once. Germline CDR1 and CDR2: DFQATT and SNEGSKA (reference sequence). Trimming cost V 3 bases and J 7 bases, with 10 bases left between them. The CDR3 runs 12 residues. The chain combines TRBV20-1 with TRBJ2-1, with D perhaps matching TRBD2 (5 bases). Sequencing was carried out using blood, either unsorted or a sorted T cell fraction (not recorded which). This TCR was sampled from a human donor who was either an allogeneic HSCT recipient or a stem cell or donor lymphocyte infusion donor (not recorded which). It is not recorded whose cells these are; they may come from a transplant donor. The CDR3 reads CSASTGLNEQFF. CDR3 DNA sequence: TGCAGTGCTAGCACGGGGTTGAATGAGCAGTTCTTC.